Sequencing of this TCR beta chain was carried out in a study of immune characteristics of hereditary and idiopathic chronic pancreatitis. Study conclusions and caveats: Vbeta-Jbeta usage, including TRBV10, TRBV19, TRBV23 and TRBV5, differed by pancreatitis type.

By share, this clone ranks as large. Antigen specificity is unknown. The assay was immunoSEQ multiplex PCR, and TCRdb's table has in-frame clones only and misses some. The profile shows 9,000 to 10,000 clones, 79% of them singletons. This CDR3 contains 16 residues. The V and J ends lost 2 bases and 9 bases, in that order; junction bases with no gene match: 10. Germline V gene sequence: CDR1 MRHNA, CDR2 SNTAGT. Patients having total pancreatectomy with islet autotransplantation provided the chronic pancreatitis pancreas tissue. No T cell sorting was done; genomic DNA came straight from bulk pancreas tissue.

The receptor was isolated from a human donor with chronic pancreatitis. The sequenced material came from pancreas tissue with idiopathic chronic pancreatitis. V and J are TRBV6-4 and TRBJ2-1, with TRBD2 matching 10 bases. The DNA of the CDR3 is TGTGCCAGCAGTGACGGCACGGCTAGCGGGGGCGTTGAGCAGTTCTTC. Amino acids: CASSDGTASGGVEQFF.